This T cell receptor beta chain was profiled in a study of early T cells in non-severe SARS-CoV-2 infection (dated by TCRdb to the early 2020s). Context from the whole study: Because TCR sequencing was done on bulk RNA from unsorted whole blood, the alpha and beta chains could not be paired.

The study was a case-control design nested within a healthcare worker cohort in London, UK, with weekly nasopharyngeal swab PCR tests and blood sampling. Healthcare workers were recruited during the week of the UK lockdown, between 23 and 31 March 2020, and followed weekly for up to roughly 15 weeks. What the authors observed across the whole study: VDJdb matching was skewed toward anti-spike CD8 responses and likely underestimated virus-specific expansions by missing private and CD4 specificities.

About this clonotype itself: Its antigen remains undetermined. Within one base of it there is no much larger clone, and no base qualities were kept.

Preparation of the library involved 5' RACE. The instrument was a NextSeq 500. To correct for sequencing error and PCR bias, the TCR library protocol tagged individual cDNA molecules with unique molecular identifiers. Both TCR alpha and beta chains were sequenced, and tight co-correlation was observed between alpha and beta sequence abundances in each sample. As for how the authors treated the data: Decombinator V4 was used to annotate TCR sequences for V gene, J gene and CDR3. TCRs were defined as expanded if a significant change between any two time points was detected under a Poisson model with p below 0.0001. Abundances of TCRs were expressed as counts per million after normalisation to the total number of TCRs sequenced in each sample. TRAV1-2 paired with TRAJ12, TRAJ20 or TRAJ33 defined MAIT TCRs, while TRAV10 paired with TRAJ18 defined iNKT TCRs. VDJdb, accessed 1 November 2021, was searched for CMV, EBV and SARS-CoV-2 annotated TCRs, excluding TCRs annotated for multiple antigens. The raw public data were reprocessed by TCRdb itself: fastp quality trimming at Q25, MiXCR clonotype calling, in-frame beta chains only. One record per CDR3 amino acid sequence lists the most common genes and DNA. The authors' filters were not applied to this entry. This sample gives some 110,000 distinct CDR3 sequences in total; about 16% of them show up just once. Clones ranked in the top ten supply 20% to 25% of the sample.

The germline V gene (reference sequence) specifies DFQATT as CDR1 and SNEGSKA as CDR2. The CDR3 contains 13 residues, cysteine and phenylalanine counted. The entry retains the CDR3 DNA only, 39 bases that are in frame from base 1. The junction carries 9 bases between V and J, which are trimmed by 4 bases and 0 bases respectively. The V and J segments used are TRBV20-1 and TRBJ1-1; no D gene can be assigned with confidence. The sequencing sample was made of whole blood. This sequence was found in an adult who was a healthcare worker with PCR-confirmed SARS-CoV-2 infection or an uninfected control (not recorded which). CDR3 region: CSANGLMNTEAFF. The nucleotides read TGCAGTGCTAACGGGCTTATGAACACTGAAGCTTTCTTT.